The sequence of this T cell receptor (beta chain) was determined in a study of vaccination and CD4 T cells after COVID-19. Study summary: Post-COVID sampling occurred a median approximately 91 days after diagnosis (range 35 to 161). Study-wide points: Spike mono-reactivity was shown by 304 of 307 vaccine-specific clones in convalescent patients.

As for treatment: roughly ten-day PBMC culture with coronavirus spike peptide pools or control peptides (ViraFEST assay). Germline CDR1 LNHNV, CDR2 YYDKDF (reference sequence). This CDR3 comprises 16 residues. V trimming: 0 bases; J trimming: 7 bases; junction bases outside the gene matches: 11. With the Oncomine TCR Beta short-read assay, DNA from cultured CD4+ T cells was sequenced. DNA came from CD4+ T cells after culture. MiXCR was run by TCRdb on the PCR reads, yielding one entry per CDR3 protein. The sample has 9,500 to 15,000 distinct CDR3 sequences; 60% are singletons. This clonotype was seen more than once but under ten times. Its antigen is not known.

V gene TRBV15 combines with J gene TRBJ1-2, with 7 bases lining up with TRBD1. The TCR comes from a human donor who had recovered from COVID-19. The sample taken for sequencing was CD4+ T cells from blood, cultured in vitro. The CDR3 loop is CATSRDQGRTGGGYTF. Written as DNA, the CDR3 is TGTGCCACCAGCAGAGATCAGGGCCGGACAGGTGGTGGCTACACCTTC.